These T cell receptor beta chains were read from a single sample in a study of blood T cell repertoires in COVID-19. Only in-frame clones appear in the TCRdb table, and some are missing; sequencing was by immunoSEQ multiplex PCR. The sample lists around 110,000 clones; roughly four fifths were seen once. What was sequenced was peripheral blood. All receptors derive from a woman aged 60-75 years with acute or convalescent COVID-19. CDR3s include the opening cysteine and the closing phenylalanine or tryptophan. The D gene is left open where the match is weak. For some rows the clone size is stated as once, few or many, or as a class when expanded; others skip it.

V	J	size	D	DNA	CDR3
TRBV11-2	TRBJ2-7	NA	NA	TGTGCCAGCAGCCCCCCCGTAGCGCGATCCTACGAGCAGTACTTC	CASSPPVARSYEQYF
TRBV2	TRBJ1-1	NA	NA	TGTGCCAGCAGTGGACGGGGGAGTTACGGCTCTGAAGCTTTCTTT	CASSGRGSYGSEAFF
TRBV9	TRBJ2-1	few	TRBD1	TGTGCCAGCAGCACCTCGACAGGGGGCTTTGAGCAGTTCTTC	CASSTSTGGFEQFF
TRBV5-8	TRBJ2-5	once	NA	TGTGCCAGCAGCAAAGTTAACCTAGCATTGGAGACCCAGTACTTC	CASSKVNLALETQYF
TRBV19	TRBJ2-3	NA	TRBD2	TGTGCCAGTAGACGGACTAGCGGGAGGGGTACAGATACGCAGTATTTT	CASRRTSGRGTDTQYF
TRBV18	TRBJ1-2	NA	NA	TGTGCCAGCTCTCCCGCCGGGTTGAATGGCTACACCTTC	CASSPAGLNGYTF
TRBV6-5	TRBJ1-1	NA	TRBD1	TGTGCCAGCAGACGACAGGGGGCCGCTGAAGCTTTCTTT	CASRRQGAAEAFF
TRBV25-1	TRBJ1-2	NA	NA	TGTGCCAGCAGTGATAGAGGGATCTATGGCTACACCTTC	CASSDRGIYGYTF
TRBV6-1	TRBJ2-6	NA	NA	TGTGCCAGCAGTGAACTAAGCTCTGGGGCCAACGTCCTGACTTTC	CASSELSSGANVLTF
TRBV6-5	TRBJ1-2	NA	NA	TGTGCCAGCAGCTACGACATTCGGAATTATGGCTACACCTTC	CASSYDIRNYGYTF
TRBV28	TRBJ2-5	NA	NA	TGTGCCAGCAGCCTACTAGGAGAGACCCAGTACTTC	CASSLLGETQYF
TRBV5-1	TRBJ1-6	NA	TRBD1	TGCGCCAGCAGCCCGGACCCAGGGGGCCTGAGCTCCTATAATTCACCCCTCCACTTT	CASSPDPGGLSSYNSPLHF
TRBV18	TRBJ1-2	NA	TRBD1	TGTGCCAGCTCGGAAGACAGGGGGCGCGGTACTACTAGAAACTATGGCTACACCTTC	CASSEDRGRGTTRNYGYTF
TRBV5-1	TRBJ2-5	NA	NA	TGCGCCAGCAGCCCCGGGACACTACAAGAGACCCAGTACTTC	CASSPGTLQETQYF
TRBV10-1	TRBJ1-1	NA	NA	TGCGCCAGCAGTGAGGGTACGGGGGACACTGAAGCTTTCTTT	CASSEGTGDTEAFF
TRBV18	TRBJ2-3	NA	NA	TGTGCCAGCTCACCACCGGCGGGAGATACGCAGTATTTT	CASSPPAGDTQYF
TRBV7-9	TRBJ1-1	NA	NA	TGTGCCAGCAGCTTCGCGGGGTCGCCCATTGCTGAAGCTTTCTTT	CASSFAGSPIAEAFF
TRBV5-5	TRBJ1-5	NA	TRBD1	TGTGCCAGCAGCTTGGTGACAGGGGGACAGCCCCAGCATTTT	CASSLVTGGQPQHF
TRBV25-1	TRBJ2-2	once	TRBD1	TGTGCCAGCAGTGAATCCGGGACAGGGAAGACGAACACCGGGGAGCTGTTTTTT	CASSESGTGKTNTGELFF
TRBV7-8	TRBJ1-5	few	TRBD1	TGTGCCAGCAGCCTGAACAGGGGGCCCAATCAGCCCCAGCATTTT	CASSLNRGPNQPQHF
TRBV19	TRBJ2-5	NA	NA	TGTGCCAGTAGTAAGACAGGCCTAGGAGAGACCCAGTACTTC	CASSKTGLGETQYF
TRBV30	TRBJ2-1	few	TRBD1	TGTGCCTGGAGTGTAGGTGGGGCCAGGGGGCAGAATGAGCAGTTCTTC	CAWSVGGARGQNEQFF
TRBV25-1	TRBJ2-5	NA	NA	TGTGCCAGCACGGGCAGGGCAGAAGAGACCCAGTACTTC	CASTGRAEETQYF
TRBV7-9	TRBJ2-1	NA	NA	TGTGCCAGCAGCGATCAGGCCGGTTACAATGAGCAGTTCTTC	CASSDQAGYNEQFF
TRBV9	TRBJ2-1	NA	TRBD2	TGTGCCAGCAGCTCTCGGGAGGGCGGGAGCTCCTACAATGAGCAGTTCTTC	CASSSREGGSSYNEQFF
TRBV7-6	TRBJ1-6	NA	NA	TGTGCCAGCAGCTTAGTCCACGAGTCACCCCTCCACTTT	CASSLVHESPLHF
TRBV5-5	TRBJ1-1	NA	NA	TGTGCCAGCAGCCTATCGCCGGGGGGCTCGACTGAAGCTTTCTTT	CASSLSPGGSTEAFF
TRBV3-1/TRBV3-2	TRBJ2-2	NA	TRBD2	TGTGCCAGCAGCCAAGTACCTAGCGGGGTCACCGGGGAGCTGTTTTTT	CASSQVPSGVTGELFF
TRBV6-5	TRBJ2-3	NA	NA	TGTGCCAGCAGTTTCGGCGGGGTAAGCACAGATACGCAGTATTTT	CASSFGGVSTDTQYF
TRBV5-1	TRBJ2-1	NA	TRBD2	TGCGCCAGCAGCTCGCGACTAGCGGGAGGACCCCCTTCACCCTACAATGAGCAGTTCTTC	CASSSRLAGGPPSPYNEQFF
TRBV6-1	TRBJ2-1	NA	NA	TGTGCCAGCAGTGGGTCTCTGACTATGACAGGAGACTACAATGAGCAGTTCTTC	CASSGSLTMTGDYNEQFF
TRBV27	TRBJ1-4	NA	NA	TGTGCCAGCAGTCCGGATGACACACGCGGAGGAAAACTGTTTTTT	CASSPDDTRGGKLFF
TRBV5-4	TRBJ1-1	NA	NA	TGTGCCAGCAGCAAACGACAGGATTTCGAATTAGAAGCTTTCTTT	CASSKRQDFELEAFF
TRBV28	TRBJ2-3	NA	TRBD2	TGTGCCAGCAGTTTAGCGGGAGTTTACACAGATACGCAGTATTTT	CASSLAGVYTDTQYF
TRBV9	TRBJ2-7	NA	TRBD1	TGTGCCAGCAGCGTCTCCGGGACAGGGTATTACGAGCAGTACTTC	CASSVSGTGYYEQYF
TRBV6-4	TRBJ1-1	NA	NA	TGTGCCAGCAGCTTAGAGACAGACACTGAAGCTTTCTTT	CASSLETDTEAFF
TRBV5-1	TRBJ1-3	NA	NA	TGCGCCAGCAGCCCTGACAGGACCTCTGGAAACACCATATATTTT	CASSPDRTSGNTIYF
TRBV5-6	TRBJ2-5	few	NA	TGTGCCAGCAGCCGGGGAGGACTCCAAGAGACCCAGTACTTC	CASSRGGLQETQYF
TRBV6-5	TRBJ1-3	NA	NA	TGTGCCAGCAGCCGACCGACAGCCTCTGGAAACACCATATATTTT	CASSRPTASGNTIYF
TRBV10-2	TRBJ2-2	NA	TRBD2	TGCGCCAGCAGGGCTAGCGGGAACACCGGGGAGCTGTTTTTT	CASRASGNTGELFF
TRBV19	TRBJ2-5	once	TRBD2	TGTGCCAGTAGTGAGCTAGCGGGGTCTGGGACCCAGTACTTC	CASSELAGSGTQYF
TRBV19	TRBJ2-7	NA	NA	TGTGCCAGTGGACGGGACAACTCCTACGAGCAGTACTTC	CASGRDNSYEQYF
TRBV7-2	TRBJ2-2	once	TRBD1	TGTGCCAGCAGCTCCGGACAGGCCGCGACGCTGTTTTTT	CASSSGQAATLFF
TRBV11-1	TRBJ1-2	NA	NA	TGTGCCAGCAGCTTAGCCCGGGACTATGGCTACACCTTC	CASSLARDYGYTF
TRBV7-9	TRBJ2-1	NA	TRBD2	TGTGCCAGCAGCTTAAGTCGGACTAGAAGTCGGGTCGATGAGCAGTTCTTC	CASSLSRTRSRVDEQFF
TRBV5-6	TRBJ1-3	NA	NA	TGTGCCAGCAGCAGCGGCGGGAGCCTTAGAAACACCATATATTTT	CASSSGGSLRNTIYF
TRBV7-6	TRBJ1-3	NA	TRBD1	TGTGCCAGCAGCAACGACAGGGGTGGAAACACCATATATTTT	CASSNDRGGNTIYF
TRBV10-1	TRBJ1-4	NA	TRBD1	TGCGCCAGCAGTGATTTTTTTGGGACAGGGCAAATGAGGGCTAATGAAAAACTGTTTTTT	CASSDFFGTGQMRANEKLFF
TRBV28	TRBJ1-2	NA	NA	TGTGCCAGCAGTTTTGCGGCGGCCTATGGCTACACCTTC	CASSFAAAYGYTF
TRBV7-2	TRBJ2-1	NA	TRBD2	TGTGCCAGCAGCCCCCAAGGAATAGCGGGAGAGCATGAGCAGTTCTTC	CASSPQGIAGEHEQFF
TRBV12-3/TRBV12-4	TRBJ1-2	NA	NA	TGTGCCAGCAGTCTGGGGGCGTATGGCTACACCTTC	CASSLGAYGYTF
TRBV19	TRBJ2-2	NA	TRBD1	TGTGCCAGTGGTTTGGGGACAGCGAACACCGGGGAGCTGTTTTTT	CASGLGTANTGELFF
TRBV7-7	TRBJ2-2	NA	NA	TGTGCCAGCAGCCAGGGTGTCTCCGGGGAGCTGTTTTTT	CASSQGVSGELFF
TRBV5-6	TRBJ1-2	NA	TRBD1	TGTGCCAGCAGCGGACTCGGGACAGTCGGCTACACCTTC	CASSGLGTVGYTF